This T cell receptor (beta chain) comes out of a study of cytomegalovirus exposure and HLA in healthy donors. Whole-study findings and limits: When analyzed later, a missense DCLRE1C variant was found to be linked to TCR beta V- and J-gene trimming. There were some public TCRs occurring in many donors, but most TCR sequences were rare. Later on, an analysis tied 18,000 or so TCR beta sequences to HLA alleles at 0.05 false discovery rate.

A note on this clone: The target antigen is unknown.

Though probably carrying unrecorded immune exposures, donors were nominally healthy at sampling. The primer mix had 60 Vbeta and 13 Jbeta primers. Method: immunoSEQ multiplex PCR; TCRdb's copy keeps in-frame clones and lacks some. The repertoire has about 150,000 clones, just under 80% of them found once; the top ten carry over 2.5%. Per the germline V gene, CDR1 is SNHLY and CDR2 is FYNNEI. The CDR3 has 17 residues. V lost 6 bases to trimming and J lost 1 base; unmatched junction nucleotides: 12. The TCR comes from a woman in her 50s in good health and CMV-seropositive. The chain links TRBV2 to TRBJ2-5, with 9 nucleotides matching TRBD2. The sequenced material came from PBMCs. For the CDR3, the DNA is TGTGCCAGCAGCCGACAATTCTCGACTAGCGGCCAAGAGACCCAGTACTTC. Residues: CASSRQFSTSGQETQYF.